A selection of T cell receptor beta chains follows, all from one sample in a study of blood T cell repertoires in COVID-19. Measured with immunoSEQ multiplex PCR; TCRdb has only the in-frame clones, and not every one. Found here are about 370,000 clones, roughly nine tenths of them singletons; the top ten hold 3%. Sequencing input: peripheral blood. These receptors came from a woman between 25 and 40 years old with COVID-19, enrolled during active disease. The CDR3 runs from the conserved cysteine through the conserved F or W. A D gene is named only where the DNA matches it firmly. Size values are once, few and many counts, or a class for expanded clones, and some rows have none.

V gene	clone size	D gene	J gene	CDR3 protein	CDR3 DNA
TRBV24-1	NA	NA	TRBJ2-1	CATSDEIEGDEQFF	TGTGCCACCAGTGATGAAATCGAGGGCGATGAGCAGTTCTTC
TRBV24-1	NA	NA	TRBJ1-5	CATLELTENNQPQHF	TGTGCCACCCTAGAATTGACGGAAAACAATCAGCCCCAGCATTTT
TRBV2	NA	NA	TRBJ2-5	CASSITEETQYF	TGTGCCAGCAGTATAACAGAAGAGACCCAGTACTTC
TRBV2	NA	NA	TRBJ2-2	CASSEGGGGTGELFF	TGTGCCAGCAGTGAAGGTGGGGGAGGCACCGGGGAGCTGTTTTTT
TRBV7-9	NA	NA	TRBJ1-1	CASSFMGQGTEAFF	TGTGCCAGCAGCTTCATGGGGCAGGGGACTGAAGCTTTCTTT
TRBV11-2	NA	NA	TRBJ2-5	CASSLGAGETQYF	TGTGCCAGCAGCTTAGGGGCTGGAGAGACCCAGTACTTC
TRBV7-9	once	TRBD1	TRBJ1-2	CASSLAGQGFGYTF	TGTGCCAGCAGCTTAGCAGGACAGGGTTTCGGCTACACCTTC
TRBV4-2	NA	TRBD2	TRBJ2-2	CASSQDGPGSGGSNTGELFF	TGTGCCAGCAGCCAAGATGGGCCTGGGAGCGGGGGGTCGAACACCGGGGAGCTGTTTTTT
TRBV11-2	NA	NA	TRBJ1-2	CASSSDRNYGYTF	TGTGCCAGCAGCTCCGACAGGAACTATGGCTACACCTTC
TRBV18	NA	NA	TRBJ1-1	CASSPSQINTEAFF	TGTGCCAGCTCACCAAGTCAGATAAACACTGAAGCTTTCTTT
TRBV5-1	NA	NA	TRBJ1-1	CASSLASSNTEAFF	TGCGCCAGCAGCTTGGCCTCTTCGAACACTGAAGCTTTCTTT
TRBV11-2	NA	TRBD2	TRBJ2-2	CASTPVNGGTDTGELFF	TGTGCCAGCACCCCGGTAAACGGGGGGACTGACACCGGGGAGCTGTTTTTT
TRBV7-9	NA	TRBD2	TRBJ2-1	CASSLGGRSGSHRNEQFF	TGTGCCAGCAGCTTAGGTGGACGTAGCGGGAGTCATAGGAATGAGCAGTTCTTC
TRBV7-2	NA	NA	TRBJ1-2	CASSLGAGVYGYTF	TGTGCCAGCAGCTTAGGGGCAGGGGTCTATGGCTACACCTTC
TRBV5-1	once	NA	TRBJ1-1	CASSFGTGFTEAFF	TGCGCCAGCAGCTTCGGAACAGGGTTCACTGAAGCTTTCTTT
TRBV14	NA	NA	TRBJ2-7	CASSQPGQSVPRYFHYEQYF	TGTGCCAGCAGCCAACCTGGGCAATCCGTCCCCCGATATTTTCACTACGAGCAGTACTTC
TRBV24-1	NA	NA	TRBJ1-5	CATGGQPNQPQHF	TGTGCCACCGGTGGACAGCCCAATCAGCCCCAGCATTTT
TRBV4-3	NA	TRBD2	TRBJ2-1	CASSLRWGGGEYLQTYNEQFF	TGCGCCAGCAGCCTCCGGTGGGGCGGGGGGGAATACCTCCAAACCTACAATGAGCAGTTCTTC
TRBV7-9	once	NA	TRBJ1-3	CASSPPGVVSSGNTIYF	TGTGCCAGCAGCCCCCCCGGGGTAGTTTCCTCTGGAAACACCATATATTTT
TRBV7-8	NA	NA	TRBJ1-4	CASSLSRANEKLFF	TGTGCCAGCAGCTTATCCAGGGCGAATGAAAAACTGTTTTTT
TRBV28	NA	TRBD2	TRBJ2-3	CASNPGTSGTDTQYF	TGTGCCAGCAATCCCGGGACTAGCGGAACAGATACGCAGTATTTT
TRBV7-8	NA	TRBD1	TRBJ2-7	CASSPVRTGGYEQYF	TGTGCCAGCAGCCCAGTCAGGACAGGGGGCTACGAGCAGTACTTC
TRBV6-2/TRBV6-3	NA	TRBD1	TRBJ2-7	CASSYSGTGGFYEQYF	TGTGCCAGCAGTTACTCTGGGACAGGGGGGTTCTACGAGCAGTACTTC
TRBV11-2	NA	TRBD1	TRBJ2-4	CASSMDRVGKNIQYF	TGTGCCAGCAGCATGGACAGGGTTGGTAAAAACATTCAGTACTTC
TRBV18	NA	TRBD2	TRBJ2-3	CASSPLQVAGGRSVSTDTQYF	TGTGCCAGCTCACCACTCCAGGTAGCGGGAGGGAGGAGCGTGAGCACAGATACGCAGTATTTT
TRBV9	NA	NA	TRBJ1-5	CASSVSGGGNQPQHF	TGTGCCAGCAGCGTCTCCGGGGGTGGCAATCAGCCCCAGCATTTT
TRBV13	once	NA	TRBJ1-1	CATARRANTEAFF	TGTGCCACCGCCCGGCGGGCCAACACTGAAGCTTTCTTT
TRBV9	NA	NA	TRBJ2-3	CASSVIAVADTQYF	TGTGCCAGCAGCGTTATCGCGGTCGCAGATACGCAGTATTTT
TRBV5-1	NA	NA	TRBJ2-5	CASSQIQQLTLQETQYF	TGCGCCAGCAGTCAAATCCAACAACTAACCCTACAAGAGACCCAGTACTTC
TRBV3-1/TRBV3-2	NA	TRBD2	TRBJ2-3	CASNLAETDTQYF	TGTGCCAGCAATCTAGCGGAGACAGATACGCAGTATTTT
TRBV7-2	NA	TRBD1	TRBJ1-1	CASSLVQGATTEAFF	TGTGCCAGCAGCTTAGTTCAGGGGGCGACCACTGAAGCTTTCTTT
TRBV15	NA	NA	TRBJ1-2	CATSRGWAGQKNYGYTF	TGTGCCACCAGCAGAGGGTGGGCCGGACAGAAAAACTATGGCTACACCTTC
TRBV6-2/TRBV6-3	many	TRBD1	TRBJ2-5	CASSPGTGDQETQYF	TGTGCCAGCAGTCCCGGGACAGGGGATCAAGAGACCCAGTACTTC
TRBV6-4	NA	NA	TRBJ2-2	CASSQQGTGELFF	TGTGCTAGCAGTCAGCAGGGTACCGGGGAGCTGTTTTTT
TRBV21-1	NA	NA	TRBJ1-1	CASSDRGTLKTEAFF	TGTGCCAGCAGCGACAGGGGGACGTTGAAAACTGAAGCTTTCTTT
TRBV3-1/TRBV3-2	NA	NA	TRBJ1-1	CASSPSTRWGSIPLTEAFF	TGTGCCAGCAGCCCCTCCACGCGATGGGGCTCTATTCCGCTCACTGAAGCTTTCTTT
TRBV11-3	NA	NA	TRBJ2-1	CASSLAGPNEQFF	TGTGCCAGCAGCTTAGCAGGCCCCAATGAGCAGTTCTTC
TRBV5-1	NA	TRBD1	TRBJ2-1	CASSLDGRGSIDEQFF	TGCGCCAGCAGCTTGGATGGCAGGGGGTCGATAGATGAGCAGTTCTTC
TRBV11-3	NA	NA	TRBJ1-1	CASSLESGSTEAFF	TGTGCCAGCAGCTTGGAATCGGGGAGCACTGAAGCTTTCTTT
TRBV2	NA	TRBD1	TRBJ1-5	CASSLARGQNQPQHF	TGTGCCAGCAGCCTAGCCAGGGGGCAGAATCAGCCCCAGCATTTT
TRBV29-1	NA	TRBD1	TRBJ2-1	CSVEFRQGGEEQFF	TGCAGCGTTGAATTTCGACAGGGGGGAGAAGAGCAGTTCTTC
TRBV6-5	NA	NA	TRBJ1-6	CASSTHSTDNSPLHF	TGTGCCAGCAGTACCCACTCCACCGATAATTCACCCCTCCACTTT
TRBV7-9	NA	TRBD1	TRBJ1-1	CASRSPTGGGEAFF	TGTGCCAGCAGGTCTCCCACAGGGGGAGGTGAAGCTTTCTTT